This is a list of T cell receptor beta chains from one sample in a study of cytomegalovirus exposure and HLA in healthy donors. Using immunoSEQ multiplex PCR, the repertoire was profiled, and TCRdb retains in-frame clones only, with some absent. The sample yields 86,000 or so clones, less than 96% seen once. The sequencing input was PBMCs. The receptors come from a man younger than 35 in good health and CMV-seropositive. The CDR3 runs from the conserved cysteine through the conserved F or W. A D gene is named only where the DNA matches it firmly. Not every row has a clone size; where given, it reads once, few, many or a size class.

j_call clone_size d_call v_call cdr3_nt cdr3_aa
TRBJ2-1 . TRBD2 TRBV13 TGTGCCAGCAGCTTGGGACTAGCGGGACAATCCTACAATGAGCAGTTCTTC CASSLGLAGQSYNEQFF
TRBJ1-2 once . TRBV7-2 TGTGCCAGCAGCGTAGGCGGCTATGGCTACACCTTC CASSVGGYGYTF
TRBJ1-1 . . TRBV28 TGTGCCAGCAGTCCACGGGGGGGCCGGGCTTTCTTT CASSPRGGRAFF
TRBJ2-1 . . TRBV6-5 TGTGCCATCAGTGACTTACACCCTGATGAGCAGTTCTTC CAISDLHPDEQFF
TRBJ2-7 . . TRBV6-1 TGTGCCAGCAGTGAAGTTGCCTTAGCCTCCTACGAGCAGTACTTC CASSEVALASYEQYF
TRBJ2-6 . . TRBV15 TGTGCCACCAGCAGGGCAGCGTTCTCTGGGGCCAACGTCCTGACTTTC CATSRAAFSGANVLTF
TRBJ2-7 . TRBD2 TRBV29-1 TGCAGCGTTTACTGGACTAGCGGGAACGAGCAGTACTTC CSVYWTSGNEQYF
TRBJ1-1 once . TRBV29-1 TGCAGCGTTCAGGGCTCGGGGAACACTGAAGCTTTCTTT CSVQGSGNTEAFF
TRBJ1-1 . TRBD1 TRBV19 TGTGCCAGTAGCATCACACAGGGGGCGCTTGAAGCTTTCTTT CASSITQGALEAFF
TRBJ2-7 . . TRBV27 TGTGCCAGCAGTCTAAAATATAGCGGCGGATACGAGCAGTACTTC CASSLKYSGGYEQYF
TRBJ1-2 . . TRBV5-5 TGTGCCAGCAGCTCGGACGGAGGGAGGTTGTATGGCTACACCTTC CASSSDGGRLYGYTF
TRBJ2-1 . . TRBV28 TGTGCCAGCAGAACCACCCGGGGTAGCTCGAATAGCGATGAGCAGTTCTTC CASRTTRGSSNSDEQFF
TRBJ1-4 . . TRBV19 TGTGCCAGTGGAGGACAGAAGATTGCAACTAATGAAAAACTGTTTTTT CASGGQKIATNEKLFF
TRBJ2-7 . TRBD2 TRBV4-1 TGCGCCAGCAGCGAAAGCCCTAGCGGGAGTCCCGAGCAGTACTTC CASSESPSGSPEQYF
TRBJ1-2 . . TRBV5-1 TGCGCCAGCAGCGTGGACCAGGGGCACTATGGCTACACCTTC CASSVDQGHYGYTF
TRBJ2-3 . . TRBV11-2 TGTGCCAGCAGCTTAGGAGGGACATACACAGATACGCAGTATTTT CASSLGGTYTDTQYF
TRBJ2-1 . TRBD2 TRBV27 TGTGCCAGCAGTTTATCCGCCGCGGGACTAGCGAAGTTCTTC CASSLSAAGLAKFF
TRBJ2-5 . TRBD2 TRBV5-1 TGCGCCAGCAGCTTGTTCGGTAGCGGGGCAGGAGGGGGAGAGACCCAGTACTTC CASSLFGSGAGGGETQYF
TRBJ2-3 . TRBD1 TRBV27 TGTGCCAGCAGTCTCGGGACAGAAACAGATACGCAGTATTTT CASSLGTETDTQYF
TRBJ2-7 once TRBD2 TRBV6-7 TGTGCCAGACGGGATACTCCCAAGCGGGAGGGCTACGAGCAGTACTTC CARRDTPKREGYEQYF
TRBJ2-3 . TRBD2 TRBV27 TGTGCCAGCAGTGCGGGAGGAAAAAGCCGGGCTGATACGCAGTATTTT CASSAGGKSRADTQYF
TRBJ1-3 . . TRBV7-3 TGTGCCAGCAGCTTAAAGCGTGGAAACACCATATATTTT CASSLKRGNTIYF
TRBJ1-5 . . TRBV6-1 TGTGCCAGCAGTGAAGACGACTATAGCAATCAGCCCCAGCATTTT CASSEDDYSNQPQHF